Below, 13 T cell receptor beta chains from the same sample are listed, as sequenced in a study of identical twins. A single record per CDR3 protein comes from TCRdb applying MiXCR to the 5' RACE reads. The table shows 400,000 to 600,000 distinct CDR3 sequences, with under 25% occurring only once. This sample was shared with a second study, whose subject was yellow fever vaccine responses in identical twins.

The sequenced sample consisted of CD4+ T cells sorted from blood. These receptors were collected from a woman aged 18-29 years in good health.

This clonotype occurred a few times. J is TRBJ2-6 and V is TRBV4-1; the D gene is possibly TRBD2 (6 bases). CDR3 size: 21 residues. CDR1 is MGHRA and CDR2 is YSYEKL in the germline V gene. V shed 1 base and J shed 4 bases, with 26 bases lying between them. This CDR3 reads CASSQVGPPGLYTSGANVLTF. The CDR3 DNA sequence: TGCGCCAGCAGCCAAGTAGGACCCCCGGGACTGTACACGTCAGGGGCCAACGTCCTGACTTTC.

This clonotype was seen more than once but under ten times. The rearrangement links TRBV12-3 or TRBV12-4 to TRBJ1-5; 7 bases match TRBD1. This CDR3 region has 14 residues. V lost 5 bases, J lost 6 bases, and 7 bases stayed unmatched. In DNA, the CDR3 is TGTGCCAGCAGTCCGACGGGACAGCCTCAGCCCCAGCATTTT. It yields the protein CASSPTGQPQPQHF.

The chain links TRBV7-2 to TRBJ2-2, with 9 bases lining up with TRBD2. V was pared by 2 bases and J by 1 base, with 14 bases of the junction left unmatched. The length of the CDR3 is 20 residues. Germline CDR1 and CDR2: SGHTA and FQGNSA. The chain's CDR3 is CASSLRPRGSGRRNTGELFF. CDR3 DNA sequence: TGTGCCAGCAGCTTACGCCCTCGGGGGAGCGGGAGGCGGAACACCGGGGAGCTGTTTTTT. The variable domain in full, with the rest retrieved from reference TRBV7-2 and TRBJ2-2, is GAGVSQSPSNKVTEKGKDVELRCDPISGHTALYWYRQSLGQGLEFLIYFQGNSAPDKSGLPSDRFSAERTGGSVSTLTIQRTQQEDSAVYLCASSLRPRGSGRRNTGELFFGEGSRLTVL.

The chain uses TRBV10-3 and TRBJ2-3; the match to TRBD2 covers 10 bases. CDR1 is ENHRY, CDR2 SYGVKD, per germline. CDR3 size: 14 residues. J gave up 4 bases and V 7 bases, and 5 bases lay outside the gene matches. This CDR3 reads CAIKWTSGPDTQYF. The CDR3, as DNA: TGTGCCATCAAATGGACTAGCGGACCAGATACGCAGTATTTT.

This clonotype turned up a few times. J is TRBJ2-3 and V is TRBV20-1; D possibly corresponds to TRBD1 (6 bases). Trimming pared 5 bases from V and 4 bases from J, leaving 16 bases between. Germline assignment: CDR1 DFQATT and CDR2 SNEGSKA (reference sequence). The CDR3 runs to 14 residues. CDR3 region: CSAETQGSPDTQYF. In nucleotides, the CDR3 is TGCAGTGCTGAGACCCAGGGGAGCCCAGATACGCAGTATTTT.

V usage is TRBV24-1 and J usage is TRBJ2-1; possibly TRBD2 for D (6 bases). Germline assignment: CDR1 KGHDR and CDR2 SFDVKD. CDR3 length equals 16 residues. The germline V and J ends were trimmed by 2 bases and 4 bases, with 14 bases remaining between them. The CDR3 DNA reads as TGTGCCACCAGTGATTCTGTGGGAGGAGATTACAATGAGCAGTTCTTC. Residues: CATSDSVGGDYNEQFF.

This clonotype was detected only a few times. The rearrangement links TRBV11-2 to TRBJ2-1; a possible D gene is TRBD2 (5 bases). The V gene's germline CDR1 is SGHAT and CDR2 FQNNGV. This CDR3 is 13 amino acids long. V dropped 2 bases and J dropped 8 bases, with 10 bases sitting between them. The CDR3 bases are TGTGCCAGCAGCTTAAAGGCGGGCCATGAGCAGTTCTTC. This gives the protein CASSLKAGHEQFF.

This clonotype was observed a handful of times. V is TRBV12-3 or TRBV12-4 and J is TRBJ1-1; weak D call: TRBD1 (5 bases). There are 14 residues in the CDR3. V lost 6 bases and J lost 1, with 12 bases in between. The CDR3 DNA reads TGTGCCAGCAGGCCCGGGACGGGGAACACTGAAGCTTTCTTT. This translates into CASRPGTGNTEAFF.

The chain uses TRBV10-3 and TRBJ2-3; 7 nucleotides line up with TRBD1. Trimming removed 6 bases from V and 2 bases from J; junction bases left unmatched: 5. Per germline, CDR1 ENHRY and CDR2 SYGVKD. This CDR3 spans 14 amino acids. CDR3 loop: CAISRDSNTDTQYF. CDR3 bases: TGTGCCATCAGCCGGGACAGCAACACAGATACGCAGTATTTT.

The V and J genes are TRBV3-1 and TRBJ2-7, with D possibly matching TRBD2 (5 bases). The CDR3 spans 15 residues. Germline loops: CDR1 LGHDT, CDR2 YNNKEL (reference sequence). The V gene lost 0 bases and the J gene lost 2 bases, with 11 bases spanning the gap. The CDR3 sequence: CASSQELGRTYEQYF. The CDR3 DNA follows: TGTGCCAGCAGCCAAGAACTGGGGAGAACCTACGAGCAGTACTTC.

This clonotype was picked up a small number of times. For the CDR3, the DNA is TGTGCCATCTCAATACAGGGGAAAGGTACAGATACGCAGTATTTT. Amino acid sequence: CAISIQGKGTDTQYF. The rearrangement joins TRBV12-3 or TRBV12-4 to TRBJ2-3; 7 bases match TRBD1. V was clipped by 10 bases and J by 3 bases; unmatched bases: 13. The CDR3 consists of 15 residues.

This clonotype was observed a handful of times. The chain couples TRBV12-3 or TRBV12-4 to TRBJ2-3; D could derive from TRBD1 or TRBD2 (5 bases each). The CDR3 contains 15 residues. Trimming cost V 7 bases and J 6 bases, with 20 bases left between them. Written as DNA, the CDR3 is TGTGCCAGCAAGGGACCGGGACCCAAGGCGGATACGCAGTATTTT. Its protein product is CASKGPGPKADTQYF.

This chain links TRBV5-1 with TRBJ2-1; D is possibly TRBD1 (6 bases). V was clipped by 4 bases and J by 7 bases, with 15 bases between them. The germline V gene encodes CDR1 SGHRS and CDR2 YFSETQ. The CDR3 is 14 residues long. Written as DNA, the CDR3 is TGCGCCAGCAGCCTGGGACAACCTTCGAATGAGCAGTTCTTC. Amino acid sequence: CASSLGQPSNEQFF.